Listed below are T cell receptor beta chains from one sample, sequenced in a study of blood T cell repertoires in COVID-19. Measured with immunoSEQ multiplex PCR; TCRdb has only the in-frame clones, and not every one. The sample holds around 180,000 clones, roughly four fifths seen once. Sequencing used peripheral blood. Receptor source: a woman in her thirties with acute or convalescent COVID-19. Each CDR3 is given with its conserved first and last residue. Fields, in order: D gene, clone size, V gene, J gene, CDR3 protein, CDR3 DNA. A D gene is named only where the DNA matches it firmly. Rows give clone size only sometimes, using once, few, many, or a class for an expanded clone.

.	.	TRBV9	TRBJ2-7	CASSVDQYYEQYF	TGTGCCAGCAGCGTAGATCAGTACTACGAGCAGTACTTC
TRBD2	.	TRBV10-3	TRBJ2-5	CAINEAGGGQETQYF	TGTGCCATCAATGAAGCGGGAGGGGGGCAAGAGACCCAGTACTTC
TRBD1	.	TRBV27	TRBJ2-4	CASSRSGGWDIQYF	TGTGCCAGCAGTAGGTCAGGGGGTTGGGACATTCAGTACTTC
TRBD1	.	TRBV13	TRBJ2-7	CASSLGLGQGRYEQYF	TGTGCCAGCAGCTTAGGATTGGGACAGGGCCGCTACGAGCAGTACTTC
.	few	TRBV20-1	TRBJ1-3	CSVGGGNTIYF	TGCAGTGTCGGGGGGGGAAACACCATATATTTT
TRBD1	few	TRBV6-5	TRBJ2-2	CASSFRTGDTGELFF	TGTGCCAGCAGCTTTAGGACAGGGGACACCGGGGAGCTGTTTTTT
TRBD1	.	TRBV30	TRBJ2-7	CAWTPGQGNFNEQYF	TGTGCCTGGACCCCCGGACAGGGAAATTTCAACGAGCAGTACTTC
.	.	TRBV5-4	TRBJ1-6	CASSSGGAGRVVHF	TGTGCCAGCAGCTCCGGAGGGGCCGGACGAGTAGTCCACTTT
.	.	TRBV6-4	TRBJ1-5	CASRAMTRNSNQPQHF	TGTGCCAGCAGGGCAATGACAAGAAATAGCAATCAGCCCCAGCATTTT
.	.	TRBV2	TRBJ1-1	CASSEVGGKGNTEAFF	TGTGCCAGCAGTGAAGTCGGAGGGAAGGGGAACACTGAAGCTTTCTTT
TRBD2	.	TRBV19	TRBJ2-7	CASTLSGVAGNEQYF	TGTGCCAGTACCTTGTCTGGGGTAGCGGGAAACGAGCAGTACTTC
TRBD2	.	TRBV10-3	TRBJ2-1	CAIGISGRGNEQFF	TGTGCCATCGGCATTAGCGGGAGGGGGAATGAGCAGTTCTTC
TRBD2	.	TRBV7-9	TRBJ2-3	CASSISGGARSDTQYF	TGTGCCAGCAGCATTAGCGGGGGGGCTAGGTCAGATACGCAGTATTTT
TRBD2	.	TRBV30	TRBJ2-7	CAWRGLAGYEQYF	TGTGCCTGGAGGGGACTAGCGGGTTACGAGCAGTACTTC
.	.	TRBV18	TRBJ1-2	CASSPQGGLNYGYTF	TGTGCCAGCTCACCACAGGGAGGACTTAACTATGGCTACACCTTC
TRBD2	.	TRBV9	TRBJ2-1	CASSVAGSGSSYNEQFF	TGTGCCAGCAGCGTAGCGGGTAGCGGGAGTTCCTACAATGAGCAGTTCTTC
TRBD1	.	TRBV5-4	TRBJ2-5	CASSSRQGRQETQYF	TGTGCCAGCAGCTCGAGACAGGGGCGGCAAGAGACCCAGTACTTC
.	few	TRBV12-3/TRBV12-4	TRBJ1-1	CASSFRNRGEAFF	TGTGCCAGCAGTTTCAGAAACCGCGGGGAAGCTTTCTTT
.	once	TRBV5-1	TRBJ2-5	CASSDGGQETQYF	TGCGCCAGCAGCGACGGGGGCCAAGAGACCCAGTACTTC
.	.	TRBV18	TRBJ2-7	CASSPMGHEQYF	TGTGCCAGCTCACCTATGGGGCACGAGCAGTACTTC
TRBD1	few	TRBV6-1	TRBJ2-7	CASSEWKSTGIYEQYF	TGTGCCAGCAGTGAATGGAAGTCGACAGGGATCTACGAGCAGTACTTC
.	.	TRBV7-2	TRBJ1-1	CASSLTIMNTEAFF	TGTGCCAGCAGCTTAACTATTATGAACACTGAAGCTTTCTTT
TRBD2	.	TRBV28	TRBJ2-1	CASSPGPGTSGFNSYNEQFF	TGTGCCAGCAGCCCAGGCCCTGGGACTAGCGGGTTTAACTCCTACAATGAGCAGTTCTTC
TRBD1	.	TRBV13	TRBJ1-4	CASSVRGTGANEKLFF	TGTGCCAGCAGCGTACGAGGGACAGGCGCTAATGAAAAACTGTTTTTT
.	.	TRBV7-3	TRBJ2-5	CASSPRGQAGGNHQETQYF	TGTGCCAGCAGCCCAAGAGGGCAGGCCGGAGGAAATCATCAAGAGACCCAGTACTTC
TRBD1	.	TRBV12-3/TRBV12-4	TRBJ1-1	CASTQGGTEAFF	TGTGCCAGCACCCAGGGGGGTACGGAAGCTTTCTTT
.	.	TRBV6-5	TRBJ1-6	CASSSYRDYNSPLHF	TGTGCCAGCAGTTCATACAGGGACTATAATTCACCCCTCCACTTT
.	.	TRBV28	TRBJ2-7	CASSSGLGAYEQYF	TGTGCCAGCAGTTCGGGACTGGGGGCCTACGAGCAGTACTTC
.	.	TRBV6-5	TRBJ1-1	CASSYGGGDTEAFF	TGTGCCAGCAGTTACGGTGGCGGGGACACTGAAGCTTTCTTT
.	.	TRBV18	TRBJ2-2	CASSKDSANTGELFF	TGTGCCAGCTCAAAGGACAGTGCGAACACCGGGGAGCTGTTTTTT
TRBD1	once	TRBV6-5	TRBJ1-3	CASTPGTGGGNTIYF	TGTGCCAGCACCCCCGGGACAGGGGGCGGAAACACCATATATTTT
.	.	TRBV9	TRBJ2-6	CASSASPVGPGANVLTF	TGTGCCAGCAGCGCCTCACCGGTGGGGCCCGGGGCCAACGTCCTGACTTTC
TRBD2	.	TRBV28	TRBJ2-1	CASSPGLAELNEQFF	TGTGCCAGCAGTCCAGGACTAGCGGAGTTAAATGAGCAGTTCTTC
.	.	TRBV30	TRBJ1-4	CAWNRGLGEKLFF	TGTGCCTGGAATCGGGGTTTGGGTGAAAAACTGTTTTTT
.	.	TRBV4-3	TRBJ1-2	CASSQDNQGVYGYTF	TGCGCCAGCAGCCAAGATAACCAGGGCGTCTATGGCTACACCTTC
.	.	TRBV4-1	TRBJ1-4	CASSQAREGKLFF	TGCGCCAGCAGCCAGGCCCGGGAGGGGAAACTGTTTTTT
.	few	TRBV19	TRBJ1-2	CASSRQRSNGYTF	TGTGCCAGTAGTAGGCAGAGGTCTAATGGCTACACCTTC
.	.	TRBV7-2	TRBJ2-3	CASSLDGRRTDTQYF	TGTGCCAGCAGCTTAGATGGCAGGCGCACAGATACGCAGTATTTT